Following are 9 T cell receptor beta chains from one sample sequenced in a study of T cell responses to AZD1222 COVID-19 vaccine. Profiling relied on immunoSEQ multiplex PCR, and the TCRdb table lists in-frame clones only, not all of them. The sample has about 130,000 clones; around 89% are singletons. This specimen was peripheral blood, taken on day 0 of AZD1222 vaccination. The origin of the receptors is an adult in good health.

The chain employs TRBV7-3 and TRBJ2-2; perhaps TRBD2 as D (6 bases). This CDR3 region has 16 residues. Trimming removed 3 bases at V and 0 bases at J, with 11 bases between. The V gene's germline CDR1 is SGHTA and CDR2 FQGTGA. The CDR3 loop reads CASSFVGTANTGELFF. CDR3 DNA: TGTGCCAGCAGCTTCGTAGGGACTGCGAACACCGGGGAGCTGTTTTTT.

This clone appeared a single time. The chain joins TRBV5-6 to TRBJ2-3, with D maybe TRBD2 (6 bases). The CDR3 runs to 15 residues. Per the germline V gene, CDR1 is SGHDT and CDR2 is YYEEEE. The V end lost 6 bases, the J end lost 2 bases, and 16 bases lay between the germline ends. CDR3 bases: TGTGCCAGCACCTGGGGGGTGGAACCCACAGATACGCAGTATTTT. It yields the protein CASTWGVEPTDTQYF.

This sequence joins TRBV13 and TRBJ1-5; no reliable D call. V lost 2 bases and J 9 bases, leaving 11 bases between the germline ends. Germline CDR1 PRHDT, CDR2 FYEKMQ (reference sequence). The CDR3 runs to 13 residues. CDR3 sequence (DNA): TGTGCCAGCAGCTTACGACCTTACCCGCCCCAGCATTTT. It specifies CASSLRPYPPQHF. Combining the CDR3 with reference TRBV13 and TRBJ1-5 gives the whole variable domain AAGVIQSPRHLIKEKRETATLKCYPIPRHDTVYWYQQGPGQDPQFLISFYEKMQSDKGSIPDRFSAQQFSDYHSELNMSSLELGDSALYFCASSLRPYPPQHFGDGTRLSIL.

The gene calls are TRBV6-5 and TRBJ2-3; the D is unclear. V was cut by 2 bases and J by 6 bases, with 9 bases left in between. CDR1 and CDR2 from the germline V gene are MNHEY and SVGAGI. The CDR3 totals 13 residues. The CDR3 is CASSYSYRDTQYF. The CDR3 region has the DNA TGTGCCAGCAGTTACAGCTATAGGGATACGCAGTATTTT.

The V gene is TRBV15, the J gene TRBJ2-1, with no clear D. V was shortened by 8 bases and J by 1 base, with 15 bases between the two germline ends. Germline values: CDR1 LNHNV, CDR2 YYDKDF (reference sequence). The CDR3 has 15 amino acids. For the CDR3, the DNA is TGTGCCACCGGCCCCCGGGCCTCGTCCTACAATGAGCAGTTCTTC. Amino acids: CATGPRASSYNEQFF.

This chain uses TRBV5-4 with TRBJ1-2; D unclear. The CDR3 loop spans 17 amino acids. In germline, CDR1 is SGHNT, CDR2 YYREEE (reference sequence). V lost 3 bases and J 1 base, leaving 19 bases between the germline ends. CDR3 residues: CASSSRASAVNNYGYTF. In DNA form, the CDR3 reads TGTGCCAGCAGCTCCCGGGCCTCGGCAGTCAATAACTATGGCTACACCTTC.

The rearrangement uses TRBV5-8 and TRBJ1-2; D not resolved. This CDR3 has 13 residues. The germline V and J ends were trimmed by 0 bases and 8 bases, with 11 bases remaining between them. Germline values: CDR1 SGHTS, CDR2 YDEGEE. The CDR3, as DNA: TGTGCCAGCAGCTTGGGGACCCCTTGGGGCTACACCTTC. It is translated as CASSLGTPWGYTF.

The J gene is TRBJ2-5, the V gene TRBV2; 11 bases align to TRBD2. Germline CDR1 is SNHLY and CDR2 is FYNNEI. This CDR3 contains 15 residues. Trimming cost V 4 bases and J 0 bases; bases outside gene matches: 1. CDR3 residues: CASSGTSGYQETQYF. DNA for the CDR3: TGTGCCAGCAGTGGGACTAGCGGGTACCAAGAGACCCAGTACTTC.

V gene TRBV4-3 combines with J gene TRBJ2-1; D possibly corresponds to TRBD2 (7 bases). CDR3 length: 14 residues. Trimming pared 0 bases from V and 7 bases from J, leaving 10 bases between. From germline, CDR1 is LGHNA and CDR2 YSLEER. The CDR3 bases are TGCGCCAGCAGCCAAGATAGGGGGGGTAATGAGCAGTTCTTC. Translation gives CASSQDRGGNEQFF.